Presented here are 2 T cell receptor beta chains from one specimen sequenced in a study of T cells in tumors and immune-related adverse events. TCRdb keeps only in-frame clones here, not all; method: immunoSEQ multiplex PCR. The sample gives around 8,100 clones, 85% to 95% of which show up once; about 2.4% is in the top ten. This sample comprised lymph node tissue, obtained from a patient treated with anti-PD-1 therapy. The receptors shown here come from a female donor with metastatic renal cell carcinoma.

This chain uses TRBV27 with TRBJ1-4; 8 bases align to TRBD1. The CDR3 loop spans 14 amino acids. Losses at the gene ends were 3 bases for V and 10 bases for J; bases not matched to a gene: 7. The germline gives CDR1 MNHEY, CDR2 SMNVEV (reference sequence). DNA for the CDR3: TGTGCCAGCAGTTTTGGACAGGGAATAGGAAAACTGTTTTTT. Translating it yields CASSFGQGIGKLFF.

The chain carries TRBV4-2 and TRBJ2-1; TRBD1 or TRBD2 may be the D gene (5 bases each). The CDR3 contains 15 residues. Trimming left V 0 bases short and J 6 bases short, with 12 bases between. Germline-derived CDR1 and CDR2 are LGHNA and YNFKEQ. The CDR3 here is CASSQERFGGNEQFF. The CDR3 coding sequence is TGTGCCAGCAGCCAAGAGCGTTTTGGGGGCAATGAGCAGTTCTTC.